Below are 14 T cell receptor beta chains sequenced from a single sample in a study of blood T cell repertoires in COVID-19. TCRdb keeps only in-frame clones here, not all; method: immunoSEQ multiplex PCR. Altogether about 210,000 clones are present, roughly 84% being singletons, with the ten largest covering approximately 10%. The source material was peripheral blood. The receptor set was obtained from a woman aged 80 or over with COVID-19, enrolled during active disease.

This chain joins TRBV5-1 and TRBJ1-1; possible D gene TRBD1, 5 bases. V was cut by 0 bases and J by 2 bases, with 8 bases left in between. This CDR3 is built from 14 residues. Per the germline V gene, CDR1 is SGHRS and CDR2 is YFSETQ. Here the CDR3 reads CASSLADRNTEAFF. DNA of the CDR3: TGCGCCAGCAGCTTGGCTGACAGAAACACTGAAGCTTTCTTT. Supplemented by reference TRBV5-1 and TRBJ1-1, the full variable domain reads KAGVTQTPRYLIKTRGQQVTLSCSPISGHRSVSWYQQTPGQGLQFLFEYFSETQRNKGNFPGRFSGRQFSNSRSEMNVSTLELGDSALYLCASSLADRNTEAFFGQGTRLTVV.

This CDR3 reads CASSNRWSANTGELFF. CDR3 sequence (DNA): TGTGCCAGTAGTAACCGCTGGTCGGCGAACACCGGGGAGCTGTTTTTT. J is TRBJ2-2 and V is TRBV19; D remains unclear. This CDR3 is built from 16 residues. The germline V gene has CDR1 LNHDA and CDR2 SQIVND (reference sequence). Between the trimmed V and J ends, which lost 4 bases and 0 bases, there was a span of 12 bases.

This clone occurred a few times. This chain links TRBV3-1 (or the pseudogene TRBV3-2) with TRBJ1-1, with D uncertain. There are 14 residues in the CDR3. Per germline, CDR1 LGHDT and CDR2 YNNKEL (reference sequence). V was shortened by 3 bases and J by 0 bases, with 8 bases between the two germline ends. The CDR3 here is CASSQRNMNTEAFF. The CDR3 bases are TGTGCCAGCAGCCAGCGGAACATGAACACTGAAGCTTTCTTT.

The chain recombines TRBV6-5 with TRBJ1-5, with 9 bases identical to TRBD1. The CDR3 covers 15 residues. The V segment lost 6 bases and the J segment 2 bases; nucleotides outside the gene matches: 5. The germline CDR1 and CDR2 sequences are MNHEY and SVGAGI. The chain's CDR3 is CASRRDRVGNQPQHF. CDR3 nucleotides: TGTGCCAGCAGAAGGGACAGGGTAGGCAATCAGCCCCAGCATTTT.

This rearrangement joins TRBV28 to TRBJ2-2; D may be TRBD2 (6 bases). CDR1 and CDR2 (germline): MDHEN, SYDVKM. The CDR3 consists of 16 residues. The V end was cut by 1 base, the J end by 15 bases, with 24 bases between. The CDR3 reads CASSLFGGAEPGLMFF. The CDR3 DNA reads as TGTGCCAGCAGTTTATTCGGAGGGGCCGAACCTGGATTAATGTTTTTT.

CDR3 protein: CASSYSASGGGDTQYF. DNA for the CDR3: TGTGCCAGCAGTTACTCGGCTAGCGGGGGGGGAGATACGCAGTATTTT. This sequence joins TRBV6-6 and TRBJ2-3, with TRBD2 matching 12 bases. CDR1 is MNHNY and CDR2 is SVGAGI in the germline V gene (reference sequence). This CDR3 spans 16 amino acids. The ends lost 0 bases at V and 5 bases at J; junction bases unmatched: 3.

V usage is TRBV24-1 and J usage is TRBJ1-1, with D hard to call. Germline assignment: CDR1 KGHDR and CDR2 SFDVKD. V lost 2 bases and J 1 base, leaving 10 bases between the germline ends. CDR3 size: 15 residues. CDR3 region: CATSDSSVKNTEAFF. The CDR3 DNA follows: TGTGCCACCAGTGATTCTTCGGTTAAGAACACTGAAGCTTTCTTT.

The chain employs TRBV18 and TRBJ1-2; D call uncertain. The CDR3 extends over 14 amino acids. Trimming removed 0 bases at V and 5 bases at J, with 10 bases between. Germline CDR1 and CDR2: KGHSH and LQKENI. The CDR3: CASSPPGSGYGYTF. In DNA, the CDR3 is TGTGCCAGCTCACCACCGGGCAGCGGGTATGGCTACACCTTC.

Comment on this clone: Sequence at one end of the junction differs from germline and may be a read error. V is TRBV6-5 and J is TRBJ1-2; 11 nucleotides match TRBD1. This CDR3 has 12 residues. The germline CDR1 and CDR2 sequences are MNHEY and SVGAGI. In DNA, the CDR3 is TGTGCCAGCAGCGGACAGGGGGCCCTTAGGTCTTTC. Translated: CASSGQGALRSF.

This chain links TRBV29-1 with TRBJ2-3; TRBD2 agrees at 11 bases. J gave up 0 bases and V 7 bases, and 6 bases lay outside the gene matches. The CDR3 is made up of 15 amino acids. Germline assignment: CDR1 SQVTM and CDR2 ANQGSEA. The CDR3 reads CSAPLAGGSTDTQYF. The CDR3 nucleotides are TGCAGCGCTCCCTTAGCGGGGGGGAGCACAGATACGCAGTATTTT.

V is TRBV30 and J is TRBJ1-2; 8 nucleotides align to TRBD1. Germline CDR1 is GTSNPN and CDR2 is SVGIG (reference sequence). This CDR3 contains 14 residues. The V segment lost 4 bases and the J segment 2 bases; nucleotides outside the gene matches: 6. CDR3 amino acids: CAWISRGRNYGYTF. The CDR3 region has the DNA TGTGCCTGGATTTCCAGGGGGCGAAACTATGGCTACACCTTC.

The V gene is TRBV28, the J gene TRBJ2-1, with D possibly matching TRBD2 (8 bases). Germline CDR1 and CDR2: MDHEN and SYDVKM. The CDR3 totals 19 residues. Trimming removed 4 bases from V and 3 bases from J, with 25 bases in between. The CDR3: CASSSPGGDRRSVYNEQFF. The CDR3 bases are TGTGCCAGCAGTTCTCCGGGAGGGGACAGAAGATCCGTCTACAATGAGCAGTTCTTC.

The rearrangement uses TRBV5-6 and TRBJ1-2; D is undetermined. V lost 0 bases, J lost 7 bases, and 7 bases lay in between. Germline loops: CDR1 SGHDT, CDR2 YYEEEE. The CDR3 spans 12 residues. CDR3 bases: TGTGCCAGCAGCTTGGGAGAGGTTGGCTACACCTTC. Translating it yields CASSLGEVGYTF.

The rearrangement links TRBV3-1 (or the pseudogene TRBV3-2) to TRBJ2-1, with 8 nucleotides matching TRBD1. Germline lookup yields CDR1 LGHDT and CDR2 YNNKEL (reference sequence). J lost 16 bases, V lost 3 bases, and 11 bases had no gene match. The CDR3 consists of 13 residues. The CDR3, as DNA: TGTGCCAGCAGCCAGACCACAGGGGGTTGGATTTTCTTC. Translated, it gives CASSQTTGGWIFF.